These 24 T cell receptor beta chains were all obtained from the same sample, sequenced in a study of response to subunit inactivated influenza vaccine. TCRdb re-called the RT-PCR reads with MiXCR, one entry per CDR3 protein. The sample lists some 500,000 distinct CDR3 sequences; 10% to 15% were seen once. The sample in question was PBMCs from blood, obtained more than 35 days after vaccination. All receptors derive from a man aged 45-60 years who received an inactivated influenza vaccine.

This clonotype was seen only a few times. The chain has TRBV6-5 and TRBJ2-7, with 9 bases that match TRBD1. With V trimmed by 3 bases and J by 6 bases, 6 bases remained unmatched. Germline V gene sequence: CDR1 MNHEY, CDR2 SVGAGI. CDR3 length equals 14 residues. CDR3 sequence reads: CASSYRQGDSEQYF. CDR3 sequence (DNA): TGTGCCAGCAGTTATCGACAGGGGGACTCCGAGCAGTACTTC.

This CDR3 reads CASSYLYEQFF. The CDR3, as DNA: TGTGCCAGCAGCTATCTTTATGAGCAGTTCTTC. This sequence joins TRBV6-5 and TRBJ2-1; no definite D call. CDR1 and CDR2 from the germline V gene are MNHEY and SVGAGI. The CDR3 is 11 amino acids. Deletions cut 6 bases from V and 8 bases from J, with 8 bases between.

This clonotype occurred a few times. V gene TRBV6-2 or TRBV6-3 combines with J gene TRBJ2-7; D is tentatively TRBD1 or TRBD2 (5 bases each). Deletions cut 2 bases from V and 2 bases from J, with 13 bases between. Germline loops: CDR1 MNHEY, CDR2 SVGEGT. This CDR3 contains 15 residues. CDR3 residues: CASSYVWGPAYEQYF. The CDR3 bases are TGTGCCAGCAGTTACGTTTGGGGACCCGCCTACGAGCAGTACTTC.

There are a few counts of this clonotype. The J gene is TRBJ1-3, the V gene TRBV7-6; TRBD1 matches at 8 bases. Germline CDR1 and CDR2: SGHVS and FNYEAQ. The CDR3 covers 15 residues. V lost 4 bases and J lost 2; bases outside the gene matches: 4. CDR3 protein: CASSWGTGAGNTIYF. The CDR3 DNA sequence: TGTGCCAGCAGCTGGGGGACAGGCGCTGGAAACACCATATATTTT.

The chain uses TRBV7-2 and TRBJ2-7, with D perhaps TRBD2 (6 bases). Germline lookup yields CDR1 SGHTA and CDR2 FQGNSA. The CDR3 runs to 15 residues. Between the trimmed V and J ends, which lost 1 base and 5 bases, there was a span of 15 bases. The CDR3 DNA reads TGTGCCAGCAGCTTAGAGGGGCAGGAGGGTGACGAGCAGTACTTC. Its protein product is CASSLEGQEGDEQYF.

This clonotype was observed a few times. The chain uses TRBV12-3 or TRBV12-4 and TRBJ2-7, with 7 bases fitting TRBD2. This CDR3 region has 14 residues. With 3 bases clipped from V and 6 bases from J, the junction kept 8 bases outside the gene matches. The CDR3 spells CASSFTGGRSEQYF. The CDR3 DNA reads TGTGCCAGCAGTTTTACGGGAGGAAGGAGCGAGCAGTACTTC.

This clonotype was detected only a few times. The CDR3 coding sequence is TGCAGCGTTGATTACCGCACAGATACGCAGTATTTT. Amino acids: CSVDYRTDTQYF. J is TRBJ2-3 and V is TRBV29-1; D is unclear. Per the germline V gene, CDR1 is SQVTM and CDR2 is ANQGSEA. CDR3 length: 12 amino acids. V dropped 3 bases and J dropped 1 base, with 5 bases sitting between them.

V is TRBV2 and J is TRBJ2-5; 10 bases map to TRBD1. After removal of 8 bases from V and 5 bases from J, the junction contained 5 bases not matched to a gene. This CDR3 region has 13 residues. Germline CDR1 SNHLY, CDR2 FYNNEI. The CDR3 nucleotides read TGTGCCAGCGGGGGACAGGGGATGGAGACCCAGTACTTC. Protein sequence: CASGGQGMETQYF.

About this clonotype: One junction end does not reproduce the germline sequence, and a read error may be involved. The chain combines TRBV2 with TRBJ2-3; 13 positions agree with TRBD2. Germline V gene lookup returns CDR1 SNHLY and CDR2 FYNNEI. The CDR3 sequence is 18 residues long. CDR3 DNA: TGTACCAGCAGTTTAGCCTCGGGACTAGCGGGAAACACAGATACGCAGTATTTT. Encoded protein: CTSSLASGLAGNTDTQYF. The full variable domain, completed using reference TRBV2 and TRBJ2-3, is EPEVTQTPSHQVTQMGQEVILRCVPISNHLYFYWYRQILGQKVEFLVSFYNNEISEKSEIFDDQFSVERPDGSNFTLKIRSTKLEDSAMYFCTSSLASGLAGNTDTQYFGPGTRLTVL.

This clonotype was seen more than once but under ten times. V gene TRBV7-2 combines with J gene TRBJ2-7; 10 nucleotides match TRBD1. The V gene end was trimmed by 5 bases and the J gene end by 5 bases; junction bases not matched to a gene: 6. The CDR3 consists of 14 residues. CDR1 and CDR2 (germline): SGHTA, FQGNSA. The CDR3 region is CASSPDRGRNEQYF. The CDR3 DNA sequence: TGTGCCAGCAGCCCTGACAGGGGGCGTAACGAGCAGTACTTC.

This clonotype was seen a few times. The gene calls are TRBV6-2 or TRBV6-3 and TRBJ2-2; 8 bases line up with TRBD1. Germline CDR1 is MNHEY and CDR2 is SVGEGT. V lost 5 bases to trimming and J lost 1 base; unmatched junction nucleotides: 9. This CDR3 has 17 residues. The CDR3 DNA follows: TGTGCCAGCAGTCACTTCCCCGGGACAGGGAACACCGGGGAGCTGTTTTTT. Translated: CASSHFPGTGNTGELFF.

This clonotype was counted a few times. V usage is TRBV7-2 and J usage is TRBJ1-6; D is unclear. CDR3 length: 15 amino acids. Germline V gives CDR1 SGHTA, CDR2 FQGNSA. With 7 bases removed from V and 3 bases from J, the gap between germline ends came to 13 bases. The chain's CDR3 is CASTKDGFYNSPLHF. The CDR3 region has the DNA TGTGCCAGCACCAAGGACGGTTTCTATAATTCACCCCTCCACTTT.

V and J are TRBV6-2 or TRBV6-3 and TRBJ2-5, with 7 nucleotides matching TRBD2. J lost 2 bases, V lost 2 bases, and 5 bases had no gene match. The CDR3 loop spans 15 amino acids. The germline V gene encodes CDR1 MNHEY and CDR2 SVGEGT. The CDR3 region is CASSYGGSRQETQYF. CDR3 sequence (DNA): TGTGCCAGCAGTTACGGCGGGAGTCGGCAAGAGACCCAGTACTTC.

This clonotype was picked up a small number of times. The rearrangement uses TRBV6-1 and TRBJ2-6, with D possibly being TRBD1 (6 bases). V was pared by 6 bases and J by 4 bases, with 13 bases between. In germline, CDR1 is MNHNS, CDR2 SASEGT. The CDR3 is 15 amino acids. The CDR3 sequence is CASRLTGMGANVLTF. The DNA of the CDR3 is TGTGCCAGCAGGCTTACAGGGATGGGGGCCAACGTCCTGACTTTC.

This clonotype was recorded a few times. The V and J genes are TRBV7-8 and TRBJ2-5; D ambiguous. The V end was cut by 4 bases, the J end by 2 bases, with 11 bases between. CDR3 size: 14 residues. Germline values: CDR1 SGHVS, CDR2 FQNEAQ. The CDR3 nucleotides read TGTGCCAGCAGCTCCCCCGGGCAGCAAGAGACCCAGTACTTC. This translates into CASSSPGQQETQYF.

With regard to this clonotype: Possible read error: a much larger clone is one base away. V is TRBV27 and J is TRBJ2-7; no clear D gene. CDR1 is MNHEY and CDR2 is SMNVEV in the germline V gene (reference sequence). The CDR3 extends over 15 amino acids. CDR3 in amino acids: CSSSLSSLRSYEQYF. CDR3 bases: TGTTCCAGCAGTTTATCGAGTTTGCGCTCCTACGAGCAGTACTTC.

This chain uses TRBV11-2 with TRBJ2-5; D remains unclear. Per the germline V gene, CDR1 is SGHAT and CDR2 is FQNNGV. The V end lost 4 bases, the J end lost 5 bases, and 8 bases lay between the germline ends. This CDR3 is built from 12 residues. CDR3 DNA: TGTGCCAGCAGCTCCACTGGGGAGACCCAGTACTTC. Translating gives CASSSTGETQYF.

In this sample, this clonotype turned up many times. This chain links TRBV7-2 with TRBJ2-3; D not resolved. The CDR3 is 14 amino acids. The germline V and J ends were trimmed by 3 bases and 2 bases, with 9 bases remaining between them. Germline V CDR1 and CDR2: SGHTA, FQGNSA. This chain's CDR3 is CASSLSAITDTQYF. CDR3 in DNA: TGTGCCAGCAGCTTGTCGGCGATCACAGATACGCAGTATTTT.

The CDR3 protein is CATSRGRQGRDIQYF. Here the CDR3 DNA reads TGTGCCACCAGCAGAGGAAGACAGGGTAGGGACATTCAGTACTTC. The chain combines TRBV15 with TRBJ2-4; 7 bases align to TRBD1. The germline V gene encodes CDR1 LNHNV and CDR2 YYDKDF (reference sequence). Losses at the gene ends were 1 base for V and 8 bases for J; bases not matched to a gene: 8. The CDR3 length is 15 residues.

The chain is built from TRBV28 and TRBJ2-7, with 11 bases fitting TRBD2. The CDR3 has 14 residues. Germline CDR1 and CDR2: MDHEN and SYDVKM. V gave up 7 bases and J gave up 6 bases; unmatched junction bases: 8. The CDR3 DNA sequence: TGTGCCAGCAATCCGGGACTAGCGGCCCTCGAGCAGTACTTC. Translating gives CASNPGLAALEQYF.

The V gene is TRBV20-1, the J gene TRBJ2-7; 10 nucleotides line up with TRBD2. V lost 0 bases, J lost 5 bases, and 4 bases stayed unmatched. The CDR3 runs to 14 residues. Germline assignment: CDR1 DFQATT and CDR2 SNEGSKA (reference sequence). The CDR3 bases are TGCAGTGCTAGAGAAGCGGGAGGGCCGAACGAGCAGTACTTC. Amino acid sequence: CSAREAGGPNEQYF.

This chain links TRBV7-2 with TRBJ2-7, with D uncertain. Trimming removed 5 bases from V and 2 bases from J, with 13 bases in between. Germline assignment: CDR1 SGHTA and CDR2 FQGNSA. The length of the CDR3 is 14 residues. DNA of the CDR3: TGTGCCAGCAGCCCAGACCGGCTCCCCTACGAGCAGTACTTC. This encodes CASSPDRLPYEQYF. The variable domain in full, completed from reference TRBV7-2 and TRBJ2-7, reads GAGVSQSPSNKVTEKGKDVELRCDPISGHTALYWYRQSLGQGLEFLIYFQGNSAPDKSGLPSDRFSAERTGGSVSTLTIQRTQQEDSAVYLCASSPDRLPYEQYFGPGTRLTVT.

CDR3 sequence reads: CSARMITGLSTDTQYF. The CDR3 DNA reads as TGCAGTGCTAGAATGATTACAGGACTCAGCACAGATACGCAGTATTTT. The chain recombines TRBV20-1 with TRBJ2-3; the D gene could be TRBD1 or TRBD2 (5 bases each). V lost 2 bases and J lost 0, with 15 bases in between. Germline V CDR1 and CDR2: DFQATT, SNEGSKA (reference sequence). The CDR3 runs 16 residues.

This clonotype was found many times. A junction boundary mismatches the germline segment, possibly from a read error. J is TRBJ2-1 and V is TRBV12-3 or TRBV12-4, with 7 bases fitting TRBD2. The CDR3 spans 11 residues. The CDR3 nucleotides are TGTGCCAGCAGTTCCGGACTAGGGGTAATCTTC. Its protein product is CASSSGLGVIF.